One and the same sample provided the 30 T cell receptor beta chains below, sequenced in a study of CD8 T cells in ankylosing spondylitis. One entry per CDR3 protein results from TCRdb running MiXCR on the 5' RACE reads. The table lists some 270,000 distinct CDR3 sequences, 15% to 20% of them singletons. Sequenced: blood, either unsorted or a sorted T cell fraction (not recorded which). Receptor source: a male donor with ankylosing spondylitis or in good health (not recorded which).

This clonotype was found many times. The gene calls are TRBV18 and TRBJ2-3; D gene uncertain. Trimming removed 5 bases at V and 3 bases at J, with 9 bases between. The CDR3 has 13 amino acids. From germline, CDR1 is KGHSH and CDR2 LQKENI. In DNA form, the CDR3 reads TGTGCCAGCTCAGCTAGGTTTACAGATACGCAGTATTTT. This translates into CASSARFTDTQYF.

This clonotype has more than one count but fewer than ten. DNA for the CDR3: TGCAGCGTACAAGAAAATCCACTACCCGAGCAGTACTTC. This codes for CSVQENPLPEQYF. The genes are TRBV29-1 and TRBJ2-7, with D unresolved. CDR3 length: 13 amino acids. Trimming removed 6 bases at V and 6 bases at J, with 18 bases between. In germline, CDR1 is SQVTM, CDR2 ANQGSEA.

This clonotype was observed at least ten times. The genes are TRBV5-1 and TRBJ2-2; 8 bases match TRBD1. The CDR3 is 17 amino acids. The V segment lost 2 bases and the J segment 4 bases; nucleotides outside the gene matches: 10. Germline V gives CDR1 SGHRS, CDR2 YFSETQ. DNA for the CDR3: TGCGCCAGCAGCTTCCCCGAGACAGGGGCTTCCACCGGGGAGCTGTTTTTT. It is translated as CASSFPETGASTGELFF. The full variable domain, with the rest looked up from reference TRBV5-1 and TRBJ2-2, is KAGVTQTPRYLIKTRGQQVTLSCSPISGHRSVSWYQQTPGQGLQFLFEYFSETQRNKGNFPGRFSGRQFSNSRSEMNVSTLELGDSALYLCASSFPETGASTGELFFGEGSRLTVL.

The chain employs TRBV27 and TRBJ2-1; D is possibly TRBD1 or TRBD2 (5 bases each). In germline, CDR1 is MNHEY, CDR2 SMNVEV (reference sequence). V shed 2 bases and J shed 3 bases, with 11 bases lying between them. The CDR3 covers 15 residues. The CDR3 bases are TGTGCCAGCAGTTTAGGGGACGGAAACTACAATGAGCAGTTCTTC. Its protein product is CASSLGDGNYNEQFF.

This clonotype was picked up many times. The CDR3 DNA is TGTGCCAGCAGGTCGGGACTAGTAGATGAGCAGTTCTTC. It translates to CASRSGLVDEQFF. The V call is TRBV11-2, the J call TRBJ2-1, with TRBD2 identical over 8 bases. This CDR3 has 13 amino acids. The V and J ends lost 6 bases and 8 bases, in that order; junction bases with no gene match: 6. Per the germline V gene, CDR1 is SGHAT and CDR2 is FQNNGV.

In this sample, this clonotype turned up many times. The rearrangement links TRBV5-5 to TRBJ2-7; weak D call: TRBD2 (5 bases). This CDR3 is built from 15 residues. Trimming left V 2 bases short and J 2 bases short, with 14 bases between. Germline lookup yields CDR1 SGHKS and CDR2 YYEKEE (reference sequence). The CDR3 sequence: CASSFGLAPTYEQYF. The CDR3 DNA is TGTGCCAGCAGCTTCGGGCTAGCACCTACCTACGAGCAGTACTTC.

This rearrangement joins TRBV29-1 to TRBJ2-7; unclear D gene. V lost 3 bases, J lost 2 bases, and 11 bases lay in between. The CDR3 runs 13 residues. Per germline, CDR1 SQVTM and CDR2 ANQGSEA. The CDR3 DNA reads TGCAGCGTTGACGACGGTGGAGCCTACGAGCAGTACTTC. Translated: CSVDDGGAYEQYF.

This chain joins TRBV5-1 and TRBJ2-3; the match to TRBD1 covers 11 bases. V lost 4 bases, J lost 7 bases, and 5 bases stayed unmatched. CDR1 is SGHRS, CDR2 YFSETQ, per germline. The CDR3 has 14 residues. The CDR3 here is CASSPGQGAYTQYF. The CDR3 nucleotides read TGCGCCAGCAGCCCAGGACAGGGGGCATATACGCAGTATTTT.

This clonotype was seen a handful of times. The chain combines TRBV30 with TRBJ1-6, with 7 positions matching TRBD1. The ends lost 2 bases at V and 9 bases at J; junction bases unmatched: 7. CDR3 length: 14 residues. Germline CDR1 GTSNPN, CDR2 SVGIG (reference sequence). The CDR3 protein is CAWSTLTGPSPLHF. CDR3 DNA sequence: TGTGCCTGGAGTACGTTGACAGGGCCTTCACCCCTCCACTTT.

The chain joins TRBV9 to TRBJ2-2; no firm D call. This CDR3 has 15 residues. Germline lookup yields CDR1 SGDLS and CDR2 YYNGEE. V lost 5 bases and J 3 bases, leaving 14 bases between the germline ends. The CDR3 region is CASRPSSIHTGELFF. The CDR3 coding sequence is TGTGCCAGCAGGCCGTCGAGTATTCACACCGGGGAGCTGTTTTTT. Full variable domain (remainder filled in from reference TRBV9 and TRBJ2-2): DSGVTQTPKHLITATGQRVTLRCSPRSGDLSVYWYQQSLDQGLQFLIQYYNGEERAKGNILERFSAQQFPDLHSELNLSSLELGDSALYFCASRPSSIHTGELFFGEGSRLTVL.

The chain uses TRBV9 and TRBJ1-1; D perhaps matches TRBD1 (5 bases). Trimming removed 0 bases at V and 4 bases at J, with 10 bases between. Germline V lookup: CDR1 SGDLS, CDR2 YYNGEE. CDR3 size: 14 residues. This CDR3 is CASSVDQGSTEAFF. The DNA for the CDR3 is TGTGCCAGCAGCGTAGACCAGGGCAGCACTGAAGCTTTCTTT.

In this sample, this clonotype turned up many times. V is TRBV7-2 and J is TRBJ2-7; TRBD1 or TRBD2 may be the D gene (5 bases each). Germline CDR1 is SGHTA and CDR2 is FQGNSA. Between the trimmed V and J ends, which lost 5 bases and 7 bases, there was a span of 15 bases. This CDR3 is built from 13 residues. CDR3 region: CASSLGTVGEQYF. In nucleotides, the CDR3 is TGTGCCAGCAGCCTCGGGACCGTCGGGGAGCAGTACTTC.

The CDR3 bases are TGTGCCAGCGCCCTAGCGGGAGGGTACAATGAGCAGTTCTTC. Its translation: CASALAGGYNEQFF. This rearrangement joins TRBV25-1 to TRBJ2-1, with 12 bases aligning to TRBD2. V lost 8 bases, J lost 4 bases, and 3 bases stayed unmatched. The CDR3 is 14 residues long. Germline V gene lookup returns CDR1 MGHDK and CDR2 SYGVNS.

This clonotype was counted many times. The V call is TRBV12-3 or TRBV12-4, the J call TRBJ2-1, with 10 bases lining up with TRBD2. The ends lost 5 bases at V and 6 bases at J; junction bases unmatched: 4. CDR3 size: 14 residues. CDR3 in DNA: TGTGCCAGCAGTCCTAGCGGGAGAGCCAATGAGCAGTTCTTC. The encoded protein is CASSPSGRANEQFF.

This chain uses TRBV5-1 with TRBJ2-7, with 7 bases fitting TRBD1. CDR1 is SGHRS and CDR2 is YFSETQ in the germline V gene. V was clipped by 5 bases and J by 3 bases; unmatched bases: 11. The CDR3 has 15 residues. The DNA of the CDR3 is TGCGCCAGCAGGTCGTCACAGGGGATGAGCTACGAGCAGTACTTC. This sequence encodes CASRSSQGMSYEQYF.

The chain joins TRBV7-9 to TRBJ1-1; TRBD1 is a possible D gene (6 bases). CDR3 length: 14 amino acids. Per the germline V gene, CDR1 is SEHNR and CDR2 is FQNEAQ (reference sequence). V was cut by 1 base and J by 5 bases, with 11 bases left in between. Written as DNA, the CDR3 is TGTGCCAGCAGCTTAGACACCACAGGGACTGAAGCTTTCTTT. It translates to CASSLDTTGTEAFF.

This chain links TRBV7-2 with TRBJ2-4; D might be TRBD1 or TRBD2, each matching 5 bases. Trimming took off 1 base at V and 6 bases at J, with 13 bases between the two ends. This CDR3 contains 15 residues. Germline assignment: CDR1 SGHTA and CDR2 FQGNSA. CDR3 protein: CASSLDQAGTNIQYF. CDR3 DNA: TGTGCCAGCAGCTTAGATCAGGCAGGGACAAACATTCAGTACTTC.

This sequence joins TRBV5-1 and TRBJ2-3; TRBD2 matches 15 bases. Germline loops: CDR1 SGHRS, CDR2 YFSETQ. The CDR3 is 17 amino acids. Germline trimming cut 0 bases from V and 10 bases from J; bases unmatched to any gene: 9. CDR3 region: CASSLEMGLAGGEAQYF. CDR3 bases: TGCGCCAGCAGCTTGGAGATGGGACTAGCGGGAGGAGAGGCGCAGTATTTT. Complete variable domain (other parts from reference TRBV5-1 and TRBJ2-3): KAGVTQTPRYLIKTRGQQVTLSCSPISGHRSVSWYQQTPGQGLQFLFEYFSETQRNKGNFPGRFSGRQFSNSRSEMNVSTLELGDSALYLCASSLEMGLAGGEAQYFGPGTRLTVL.

This rearrangement joins TRBV7-9 to TRBJ2-1; a possible D gene is TRBD1 (6 bases). CDR1 and CDR2 (germline): SEHNR, FQNEAQ (reference sequence). CDR3 size: 12 residues. Trimming took 9 bases from V and 4 from J, leaving 10 bases between them. CDR3: CASGGQYNEQFF. The DNA for the CDR3 is TGTGCCAGTGGAGGACAGTACAATGAGCAGTTCTTC.

This clonotype came up a few times. This rearrangement joins TRBV11-2 to TRBJ2-1, with TRBD2 identical over 9 bases. V gave up 1 base and J gave up 5 bases; unmatched junction bases: 9. Germline CDR1 is SGHAT and CDR2 is FQNNGV. The CDR3 covers 17 residues. CDR3 coding DNA: TGTGCCAGCAGCTTAGGGCCCAGCGAGCGGGAGGACAATGAGCAGTTCTTC. Amino acid sequence: CASSLGPSEREDNEQFF. Combining the CDR3 with reference TRBV11-2 and TRBJ2-1 gives the whole variable domain EAGVAQSPRYKIIEKRQSVAFWCNPISGHATLYWYQQILGQGPKLLIQFQNNGVVDDSQLPKDRFSAERLKGVDSTLKIQPAKLEDSAVYLCASSLGPSEREDNEQFFGPGTRLTVL.

CDR3: CASSSKTGNYGYTF. The CDR3 DNA sequence: TGTGCCAGCAGTTCCAAGACAGGGAACTATGGCTACACCTTC. The V gene is TRBV6-5, the J gene TRBJ1-2; 7 bases fit TRBD1. Germline V gives CDR1 MNHEY, CDR2 SVGAGI. V was clipped by 4 bases and J by 2 bases; unmatched bases: 4. CDR3 size: 14 residues.

V is TRBV13 and J is TRBJ2-5; possible D gene TRBD2, 5 bases. The V gene's germline CDR1 is PRHDT and CDR2 FYEKMQ (reference sequence). The CDR3 loop spans 14 amino acids. Between the trimmed V and J ends, which lost 2 bases and 0 bases, there was a span of 7 bases. The CDR3 sequence is CASSLYGNQETQYF. The CDR3 DNA follows: TGTGCCAGCAGCTTATACGGGAACCAAGAGACCCAGTACTTC.

The V and J genes are TRBV11-3 and TRBJ2-1; D gene unclear. The length of the CDR3 is 14 residues. Between the trimmed V and J ends, which lost 0 bases and 6 bases, there was a span of 9 bases. Germline CDR1 SGHNT, CDR2 YENEEA. CDR3 protein: CASSLDRGFNEQFF. The CDR3, as DNA: TGTGCCAGCAGCTTAGATCGTGGGTTCAATGAGCAGTTCTTC.

The rearrangement uses TRBV7-6 and TRBJ2-1; 12 bases agree with TRBD2. CDR3 size: 17 residues. Germline CDR1 and CDR2: SGHVS and FNYEAQ. The J segment lost 0 bases and the V segment lost 5 bases, leaving 5 bases of the junction unmatched. Written as DNA, the CDR3 is TGTGCCAGCAGCCGAAGACTAGCGGGAGTCTCCTACAATGAGCAGTTCTTC. Amino acid sequence: CASSRRLAGVSYNEQFF. Full variable domain (missing parts from reference TRBV7-6 and TRBJ2-1): GAGVSQSPRYKVTKRGQDVALRCDPISGHVSLYWYRQALGQGPEFLTYFNYEAQQDKSGLPNDRFSAERPEGSISTLTIQRTEQRDSAMYRCASSRRLAGVSYNEQFFGPGTRLTVL.

The chain carries TRBV5-1 and TRBJ2-7; possible D gene TRBD1, 6 bases. The CDR3 is 18 amino acids. Germline V gene lookup returns CDR1 SGHRS and CDR2 YFSETQ. The germline V and J ends were trimmed by 0 bases and 3 bases, with 22 bases remaining between them. CDR3 sequence reads: CASSLGGQTVPIIYEQYF. CDR3 nucleotide sequence: TGCGCCAGCAGCTTGGGGGGGCAGACAGTACCTATCATCTACGAGCAGTACTTC.

This clonotype showed up many times. The genes are TRBV3-1 and TRBJ2-3, with TRBD2 as a possible D gene (5 bases). The CDR3 totals 15 residues. The V gene lost 4 bases and the J gene lost 6 bases, with 17 bases spanning the gap. Per germline, CDR1 LGHDT and CDR2 YNNKEL (reference sequence). CDR3 sequence (DNA): TGTGCCAGCAGCCCCATAGTGGAGGCCCCGGATACGCAGTATTTT. It specifies CASSPIVEAPDTQYF.

This clonotype appeared many times. J is TRBJ2-1 and V is TRBV30; D is ambiguous. The germline V gene has CDR1 GTSNPN and CDR2 SVGIG (reference sequence). V lost 7 bases, J lost 3 bases, and 16 bases lay in between. The CDR3 covers 14 residues. The CDR3 here is CASERQLSYNEQFF. In DNA form, the CDR3 reads TGTGCCTCAGAAAGGCAGCTGAGCTACAATGAGCAGTTCTTC.

This clonotype turned up a few times. This chain connects TRBV7-6 to TRBJ2-2; the D gene is possibly TRBD2 (7 bases). CDR3 size: 15 residues. V was trimmed by 8 bases and J by 2 bases, leaving 15 bases between them. CDR1 SGHVS and CDR2 FNYEAQ come from the germline V gene. This CDR3 is CASGGGSTNTGELFF. CDR3 DNA sequence: TGTGCCAGCGGGGGGGGCTCGACAAACACCGGGGAGCTGTTTTTT.

The rearrangement joins TRBV25-1 to TRBJ2-1; tentatively, D is TRBD2 (6 bases). The CDR3 runs 17 residues. With 0 bases removed from V and 11 bases from J, the gap between germline ends came to 23 bases. Germline V gene data show CDR1 as MGHDK and CDR2 as SYGVNS. The CDR3 reads CASSEYIAAEEGGKQFF. In DNA, the CDR3 is TGTGCCAGCAGTGAATATATCGCAGCAGAGGAGGGAGGTAAGCAGTTCTTC.

This clonotype was detected a few times. The chain couples TRBV20-1 to TRBJ2-5, with D uncertain. V dropped 0 bases and J dropped 3 bases, with 11 bases sitting between them. Germline values: CDR1 DFQATT, CDR2 SNEGSKA (reference sequence). The CDR3 contains 14 residues. The CDR3 DNA reads as TGCAGTGCTAGAGAGTGGGCCCCCGAAGAGACCCAGTACTTC. This gives the protein CSAREWAPEETQYF.